The 13 T cell receptor beta chains below all came from one sample that was sequenced in a study of blood T cell repertoires in COVID-19. The method was immunoSEQ multiplex PCR; TCRdb's version includes in-frame clones alone and lacks a portion of them. The sample records about 220,000 clones, 80% to 90% being singletons. The sequencing sample was made of peripheral blood. The source is a man aged 50 to 60 with active or convalescent COVID-19.

This clone was counted only a few times. Other DNA variants within this sample encode the same CDR3. The J gene is TRBJ1-2, the V gene TRBV28, with a weak D call TRBD1 (5 bases). Deletions cut 6 bases from V and 0 bases from J, with 8 bases between. This CDR3 spans 13 amino acids. Germline assignment: CDR1 MDHEN and CDR2 SYDVKM. For the CDR3, the DNA is TGTGCCAGCAGCTTGACAGCTAACTATGGCTACACCTTC. It translates to CASSLTANYGYTF.

This chain links TRBV28 with TRBJ1-1; the D is unclear. With 8 bases removed from V and 1 base from J, the gap between germline ends came to 8 bases. Germline CDR1 is MDHEN and CDR2 is SYDVKM. The CDR3 is 12 amino acids. In DNA, the CDR3 is TGTGCCAGCCGGGTTACGAACACTGAAGCTTTCTTT. Translating it yields CASRVTNTEAFF.

This clone was counted only a few times. This chain links TRBV7-9 with TRBJ1-4; D not resolved. CDR3 length: 14 residues. The germline V gene encodes CDR1 SEHNR and CDR2 FQNEAQ (reference sequence). V was pared by 7 bases and J by 8 bases, with 17 bases between. CDR3 region: CASMVSGSAEKLFF. Here the CDR3 DNA reads TGTGCCAGCATGGTCTCCGGGTCCGCCGAAAAACTGTTTTTT.

J is TRBJ1-1 and V is TRBV7-2; 9 bases line up with TRBD1. The germline CDR1 and CDR2 sequences are SGHTA and FQGNSA. The CDR3 sequence is 14 residues long. After removal of 2 bases from V and 3 bases from J, the junction contained 1 base not matched to a gene. The CDR3 here is CASSLRDRDTEAFF. The CDR3 DNA reads as TGTGCCAGCAGCTTACGGGACAGGGACACTGAAGCTTTCTTT.

This rearrangement joins TRBV7-2 to TRBJ1-1, with 11 nucleotides matching TRBD1. This CDR3 has 16 residues. Germline trimming cut 4 bases from V and 5 bases from J; bases unmatched to any gene: 9. CDR1 is SGHTA and CDR2 is FQGNSA in the germline V gene. DNA for the CDR3: TGTGCCAGCAGCTCCTGGACAGGGGGCGGTCGGACTGAAGCTTTCTTT. Protein: CASSSWTGGGRTEAFF. Combining the CDR3 with reference TRBV7-2 and TRBJ1-1 gives the whole variable domain GAGVSQSPSNKVTEKGKDVELRCDPISGHTALYWYRQSLGQGLEFLIYFQGNSAPDKSGLPSDRFSAERTGGSVSTLTIQRTQQEDSAVYLCASSSWTGGGRTEAFFGQGTRLTVV.

CDR3 in DNA: TGTGCCAGCAGTACCCCCTCGGGAGGAAACACCATATATTTT. Residues: CASSTPSGGNTIYF. V is TRBV6-5 and J is TRBJ1-3; no clear D. The CDR3 length is 14 residues. Per germline, CDR1 MNHEY and CDR2 SVGAGI. The ends were cut back, 5 bases at V and 4 bases at J, with 12 bases in the middle.

CDR3 protein: CATSRGLAEEAQYF. CDR3 nucleotides: TGTGCCACCAGCAGAGGTCTAGCCGAGGAGGCCCAGTACTTC. J is TRBJ2-5 and V is TRBV15; weak D call: TRBD2 (5 bases). V gave up 1 base and J gave up 9 bases, with 15 bases separating them. Germline CDR1 LNHNV, CDR2 YYDKDF (reference sequence). The CDR3 spans 14 residues.

The rearrangement joins TRBV7-3 to TRBJ1-4; TRBD1 agrees at 12 bases. Per germline, CDR1 SGHTA and CDR2 FQGTGA. CDR3 length: 18 residues. The ends lost 0 bases at V and 4 bases at J; junction bases unmatched: 6. Written as DNA, the CDR3 is TGTGCCAGCAGCTTAACCGGGACAGGGGGCGCGGGTAATGAAAAACTGTTTTTT. It translates to CASSLTGTGGAGNEKLFF.

The chain couples TRBV19 to TRBJ2-7, with no clear D. CDR3 length equals 14 residues. V shed 4 bases and J shed 9 bases, with 19 bases lying between them. The germline V gene has CDR1 LNHDA and CDR2 SQIVND (reference sequence). The DNA of the CDR3 is TGTGCCAGTAGTACGTCCCCGTCGGTTCCAGGGCAGTACTTC. Its translation is CASSTSPSVPGQYF. Filled out from reference TRBV19 and TRBJ2-7, the complete variable domain reads DGGITQSPKYLFRKEGQNVTLSCEQNLNHDAMYWYRQDPGQGLRLIYYSQIVNDFQKGDIAEGYSVSREKKESFPLTVTSAQKNPTAFYLCASSTSPSVPGQYFGPGTRLTVT.

The J gene is TRBJ1-2, the V gene TRBV18; D might be TRBD1 (5 bases). Trimming cost V 2 bases and J 8 bases, with 18 bases left between them. This CDR3 spans 15 amino acids. From germline, CDR1 is KGHSH and CDR2 LQKENI. The CDR3 protein is CASSPVSGQGGGYTF. CDR3 bases: TGTGCCAGCTCACCAGTGTCGGGGCAAGGAGGGGGCTACACCTTC.

The chain links TRBV5-5 to TRBJ2-3; 8 bases map to TRBD2. V shed 2 bases and J 1 base; nucleotides not matched to a gene: 6. CDR1 is SGHKS and CDR2 is YYEKEE in the germline V gene (reference sequence). This CDR3 contains 16 residues. The CDR3 region has the DNA TGTGCCAGCAGCTTCGGAGGTAGCGGGGGCACAGATACGCAGTATTTT. Protein sequence: CASSFGGSGGTDTQYF.

This clone was found a few times. The chain carries TRBV4-1 and TRBJ2-3, with 11 nucleotides matching TRBD2. V shed 3 bases, J shed 3 bases, and the junction held 11 bases outside the gene matches. The CDR3 loop spans 18 amino acids. Germline CDR1 MGHRA, CDR2 YSYEKL. CDR3 bases: TGCGCCAGCAGCCATCTCTTCCCTCTAGCGGGAGGTACAGATACGCAGTATTTT. This codes for CASSHLFPLAGGTDTQYF.

In DNA, the CDR3 is TGTGCCAGCTCAACACTAGCGGGGGGGTCCAGGGAGACCCAGTACTTC. The encoded protein is CASSTLAGGSRETQYF. This chain joins TRBV18 and TRBJ2-5; TRBD2 agrees at 13 bases. CDR3 length equals 16 residues. The V gene's germline CDR1 is KGHSH and CDR2 LQKENI. V was clipped by 5 bases and J by 5 bases; unmatched bases: 8.